The T cell receptor (beta chain) described here comes from a study of cytomegalovirus exposure and HLA in healthy donors. The V gene's germline CDR1 is SGHNT and CDR2 YYREEE (reference sequence). The CDR3 has 14 residues. V was clipped by 2 bases and J by 13 bases; unmatched bases: 8. With regard to this clone: Its matching antigen is unknown.

The PCR used 60 Vbeta and 13 Jbeta primers. Data came from immunoSEQ multiplex PCR; TCRdb stores just in-frame clones and leaves some out. The table has more than 90,000 clones, about 76% seen once; the top ten hold over 6%. General observations from the study: Donors were assumed by presence/absence analyses to have roughly uniform sequencing depth. Cytomegalovirus association was assigned to over 150 TCR beta chains.

The sequencing sample was made of PBMCs. The receptor was derived from a man in his forties or fifties in good health and CMV-seropositive. The V gene is TRBV5-4, the J gene TRBJ1-6; 8 nucleotides line up with TRBD1. The CDR3 region is CASSFHGQGYPLHF. DNA of the CDR3: TGTGCCAGCAGCTTCCACGGACAGGGTTATCCCCTCCACTTT. Looking up the rest from reference TRBV5-4 and TRBJ1-6 gives the full variable domain: ETGVTQSPTHLIKTRGQQVTLRCSSQSGHNTVSWYQQALGQGPQFIFQYYREEENGRGNFPPRFSGLQFPNYSSELNVNALELDDSALYLCASSFHGQGYPLHFGNGTRLTVT.